This T cell receptor beta chain came from a study of T cell responses to AZD1222 COVID-19 vaccine. Study-wide background: Pooled together were second doses at about 4 or about 12 weeks.

Measured with immunoSEQ multiplex PCR; TCRdb has only the in-frame clones, and not every one. The repertoire includes 60,000 to 100,000 clones, 87% of them detected once, and about a quarter sits in the top ten. Study results and limitations: Clonal diversity may have been underestimated, and the donors were mostly white British, with more females than males. Mapped onto spike, vaccine-associated CD4 TCRs spanned it and were dominant at 160-218 and 743-854. As reported, nearly half of all spike-specific TCRs target variant regions that are unmutated.

Notes on this clone: Antigen: not known.

The J segment lost 4 bases and the V segment lost 3 bases, leaving 16 bases of the junction unmatched. CDR3 length equals 18 residues. Germline V CDR1 and CDR2: SGHDN, FVKESK. Sequencing used peripheral blood, obtained on day 0 of AZD1222 vaccination. The V call is TRBV14, the J call TRBJ2-5, with TRBD1 identical over 8 bases. This receptor was obtained from an adult in good health. The CDR3 region is CASSHWTGTGISGETQYF. The CDR3 DNA reads as TGTGCCAGCAGCCACTGGACCGGGACAGGTATTTCAGGAGAGACCCAGTACTTC.